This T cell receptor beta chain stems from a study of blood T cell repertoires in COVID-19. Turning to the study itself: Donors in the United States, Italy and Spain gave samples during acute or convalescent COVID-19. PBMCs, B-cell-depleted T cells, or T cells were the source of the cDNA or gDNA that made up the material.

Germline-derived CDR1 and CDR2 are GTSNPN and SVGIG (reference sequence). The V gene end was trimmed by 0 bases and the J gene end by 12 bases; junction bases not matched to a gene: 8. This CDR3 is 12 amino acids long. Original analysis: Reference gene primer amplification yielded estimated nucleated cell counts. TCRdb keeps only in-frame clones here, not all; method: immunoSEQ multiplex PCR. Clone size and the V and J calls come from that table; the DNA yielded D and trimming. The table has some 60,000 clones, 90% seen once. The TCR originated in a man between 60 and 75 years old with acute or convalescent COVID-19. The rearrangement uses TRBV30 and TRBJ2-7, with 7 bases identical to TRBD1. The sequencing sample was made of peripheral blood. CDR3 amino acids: CAWSVTGQRRYF. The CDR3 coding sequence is TGTGCCTGGAGTGTGACAGGGCAAAGAAGGTACTTC.